The 14 T cell receptor beta chains in this list originate from one sample, sequenced in a study of blood T cell repertoires in COVID-19. Assay used: immunoSEQ multiplex PCR; TCRdb lists only in-frame clones, some missing. The table includes roughly 330,000 clones, about 82% detected once. The sequencing sample was made of peripheral blood. These receptors were obtained from a woman aged 50 to 60 with acute or convalescent COVID-19.

The count of this clone is one. Within the sample, other DNA sequences also encode this same CDR3. The chain employs TRBV9 and TRBJ1-5, with 7 bases matching TRBD1. From germline, CDR1 is SGDLS and CDR2 YYNGEE. This CDR3 has 15 amino acids. Trimming at V came to 3 bases and at J to 0 bases, leaving 3 bases not matched to a gene. The DNA of the CDR3 is TGTGCCAGCAGCGAACAGGGGTATAGCAATCAGCCCCAGCATTTT. It specifies CASSEQGYSNQPQHF.

The chain has TRBV5-1 and TRBJ2-7; 9 bases match TRBD2. The CDR3 is made up of 16 amino acids. Germline CDR1 and CDR2: SGHRS and YFSETQ. V shed 1 base and J 6 bases; nucleotides not matched to a gene: 11. The CDR3 sequence: CASSLKLAGEVPEQYF. CDR3 in DNA: TGCGCCAGCAGCTTGAAATTAGCGGGAGAAGTCCCCGAGCAGTACTTC.

The chain combines TRBV7-8 with TRBJ2-7; 7 positions agree with TRBD2. Per germline, CDR1 SGHVS and CDR2 FQNEAQ. The length of the CDR3 is 14 residues. V trimming: 5 bases; J trimming: 0 bases; junction bases outside the gene matches: 4. CDR3 nucleotides: TGTGCCAGCAGCCACCGGGACTACTCCTACGAGCAGTACTTC. This gives the protein CASSHRDYSYEQYF.

The chain has TRBV28 and TRBJ1-5, with 9 bases fitting TRBD1. The junction had 9 bases not matched to a gene; V was cut back by 6 bases and J by 6 bases. CDR3 length: 15 amino acids. The germline V gene has CDR1 MDHEN and CDR2 SYDVKM. CDR3 residues: CASRYAGQGTQPQHF. CDR3 bases: TGTGCCAGCAGGTACGCGGGACAGGGTACTCAGCCCCAGCATTTT.

In DNA, the CDR3 is TGTGCCAGCGGGCTGACTAACAGGGTGGGCTACACCTTC. Its translation is CASGLTNRVGYTF. The chain employs TRBV27 and TRBJ1-2; the D gene is possibly TRBD1 (6 bases). Germline CDR1 MNHEY, CDR2 SMNVEV (reference sequence). The CDR3 is made up of 13 amino acids. V was pared by 8 bases and J by 8 bases, with 18 bases between.

The chain is built from TRBV9 and TRBJ1-2, with D maybe TRBD1 (5 bases). Deletions cut 3 bases from V and 5 bases from J, with 14 bases between. Germline V gene data show CDR1 as SGDLS and CDR2 as YYNGEE. The CDR3 extends over 14 amino acids. DNA for the CDR3: TGTGCCAGCAGCGCAGATCTAGGGGAATATGGCTACACCTTC. Protein: CASSADLGEYGYTF.

This chain uses TRBV30 with TRBJ1-5; 8 bases fit TRBD1. CDR1 is GTSNPN and CDR2 is SVGIG in the germline V gene (reference sequence). V was pared by 0 bases and J by 5 bases, with 9 bases of the junction left unmatched. The CDR3 spans 16 residues. CDR3 sequence: CAWSVQGAFGYQPQHF. The DNA for the CDR3 is TGTGCCTGGAGTGTCCAGGGGGCTTTTGGTTATCAGCCCCAGCATTTT.

The chain has TRBV9 and TRBJ2-7; perhaps TRBD1 as D (5 bases). The CDR3 is made up of 14 amino acids. Trimming took off 0 bases at V and 5 bases at J, with 12 bases between the two ends. Germline CDR1 is SGDLS and CDR2 is YYNGEE. The DNA of the CDR3 is TGTGCCAGCAGCGTAGCTTCAGGGTATAACGAGCAGTACTTC. Its translation: CASSVASGYNEQYF.

V and J are TRBV5-4 and TRBJ1-5, with TRBD1 as a possible D gene (5 bases). This CDR3 has 14 amino acids. The V end was cut by 5 bases, the J end by 10 bases, with 19 bases between. Per germline, CDR1 SGHNT and CDR2 YYREEE (reference sequence). The CDR3 protein is CASSRGGGFYPQHF. In DNA form, the CDR3 reads TGTGCCAGCAGTCGTGGGGGGGGTTTTTACCCCCAGCATTTT.

This chain connects TRBV28 to TRBJ2-7, with a possible D match to TRBD1 (6 bases). Per germline, CDR1 MDHEN and CDR2 SYDVKM. V lost 0 bases, J lost 4 bases, and 10 bases lay in between. The CDR3 totals 14 residues. CDR3 region: CASSLWGATYEQYF. In DNA, the CDR3 is TGTGCCAGCAGTTTATGGGGGGCGACTTACGAGCAGTACTTC.

The V gene is TRBV7-8, the J gene TRBJ1-5; tentatively, D is TRBD1 (5 bases). The germline V and J ends were trimmed by 2 bases and 1 base, with 12 bases remaining between them. The CDR3 runs to 16 residues. Germline assignment: CDR1 SGHVS and CDR2 FQNEAQ. The CDR3 spells CASSLMGGLSNQPQHF. In DNA, the CDR3 is TGTGCCAGCAGCTTAATGGGGGGGTTAAGCAATCAGCCCCAGCATTTT.

This sequence joins TRBV10-3 and TRBJ1-2; tentative D call: TRBD1 (6 bases). The CDR3 is 15 amino acids. V lost 6 bases to trimming and J lost 0 bases, with 14 bases between them. Germline-derived CDR1 and CDR2 are ENHRY and SYGVKD. CDR3 sequence: CAIRLGQQTNYGYTF. For the CDR3, the DNA is TGTGCCATCAGACTCGGACAGCAGACTAACTATGGCTACACCTTC.

The chain employs TRBV27 and TRBJ1-2; 7 nucleotides agree with TRBD1. After removal of 6 bases from V and 8 bases from J, the junction contained 15 bases not matched to a gene. Per germline, CDR1 MNHEY and CDR2 SMNVEV (reference sequence). CDR3 length: 15 residues. CDR3 in amino acids: CASRPTGAPREGYTF. The DNA for the CDR3 is TGTGCCAGCAGGCCCACAGGGGCCCCAAGGGAGGGCTACACCTTC.

The rearrangement uses TRBV6-5 and TRBJ2-7, with 9 positions matching TRBD1. Unmatched junction bases numbered 13, after V lost 7 bases and J lost 6 bases. The CDR3 contains 15 residues. Per the germline V gene, CDR1 is MNHEY and CDR2 is SVGAGI. The CDR3 region has the DNA TGTGCCAGCAAAGTACAGGGACAGGGCGCCGTCGAGCAGTACTTC. It yields the protein CASKVQGQGAVEQYF.